This TCR beta chain was identified during a study of chemoradiotherapy in HPV16-positive cancers. Here immunoSEQ multiplex PCR was the method, and the copy in TCRdb shows in-frame clones only, minus some. The data show roughly 5,100 clones, approximately 71% seen once. This clone was recorded a few times. V was trimmed by 3 bases and J by 6 bases, leaving 17 bases between them. The CDR3 consists of 15 residues. CDR1 is LNHDA and CDR2 is SQIVND in the germline V gene (reference sequence). The source of this sequence is a human donor with HPV-associated anogenital cancer. This sequence joins TRBV19 and TRBJ1-2; D unresolved. Sequences were derived from tumor tissue, sampled from a patient who underwent chemoradiotherapy. The CDR3 loop reads CASSIATDGENGYTF. Here the CDR3 DNA reads TGTGCCAGTAGTATCGCCACGGACGGGGAGAATGGCTACACCTTC.